Given below is one T cell receptor (beta chain) in context. Participants were placed into cohorts based on the clinical history they reported. This entry is derived from a study of blood T cell repertoires in COVID-19. About the study: T cells, B-cell-depleted T cells, or PBMCs supplied cDNA or gDNA.

Per the study methods: How many nucleated cells were present was estimated from reference gene primer amplification. The data were produced by immunoSEQ multiplex PCR, yet TCRdb's version contains in-frame clones alone and is incomplete. That table gives V, J and clone size, and the DNA gave D and trimming. The sample comprises roughly 290,000 clones, 80% to 90% of which are singletons, and about 4.1% rests with the top ten. Trimming removed 3 bases from V and 10 bases from J, with 19 bases in between. Germline lookup yields CDR1 MDHEN and CDR2 SYDVKM. CDR3 length equals 15 residues. The chain joins TRBV28 to TRBJ2-1; tentatively, D is TRBD2 (6 bases). Sequencing was carried out using PBMCs or T cells enriched from blood (not recorded which). The sequence was collected from a woman aged 25 to 45 who had recovered from COVID-19. CDR3: CASSFSSVGGGEQFF. The DNA of the CDR3 is TGTGCCAGCAGTTTTTCAAGTGTCGGGGGAGGAGAGCAGTTCTTC.